The 27 T cell receptor beta chains below were found in one sample sequenced in a study of technical replicates of blood from a few donors. Clones were read by immunoSEQ multiplex PCR, and TCRdb kept only the in-frame ones, dropping some. The sample records around 69,000 clones, about 96% being singletons. The sample taken for sequencing was T cells isolated from PBMCs. The receptors derive from a human donor in good health.

This sequence joins TRBV27 and TRBJ2-5; weak D call: TRBD2 (5 bases). Trimming stripped 8 bases from V and 4 bases from J, with 11 bases between. Germline-derived CDR1 and CDR2 are MNHEY and SMNVEV (reference sequence). The CDR3 runs to 12 residues. The CDR3 DNA reads TGTGCCAGCGGGGAACGGGGAGAGACCCAGTACTTC. Protein: CASGERGETQYF.

The rearrangement links TRBV13 to TRBJ2-1, with unresolved D. Per the germline V gene, CDR1 is PRHDT and CDR2 is FYEKMQ (reference sequence). Trimming took off 0 bases at V and 0 bases at J, with 6 bases between the two ends. This CDR3 comprises 15 residues. The CDR3 protein is CASSLGGGSYNEQFF. The CDR3, as DNA: TGTGCCAGCAGCTTAGGTGGCGGCTCCTACAATGAGCAGTTCTTC.

V gene TRBV19 combines with J gene TRBJ1-4; D unclear. The CDR3 length is 14 residues. CDR1 is LNHDA and CDR2 is SQIVND in the germline V gene (reference sequence). The V and J ends lost 1 base and 5 bases respectively, with 8 bases between them. CDR3 amino acids: CASSIASLNEKLFF. The DNA for the CDR3 is TGTGCCAGTAGTATAGCCTCCCTGAATGAAAAACTGTTTTTT. The whole variable domain, filled in from reference TRBV19 and TRBJ1-4, reads DGGITQSPKYLFRKEGQNVTLSCEQNLNHDAMYWYRQDPGQGLRLIYYSQIVNDFQKGDIAEGYSVSREKKESFPLTVTSAQKNPTAFYLCASSIASLNEKLFFGSGTQLSVL.

J is TRBJ1-5 and V is TRBV6-1; 7 bases match TRBD1. The CDR3 runs to 15 residues. Germline values: CDR1 MNHNS, CDR2 SASEGT. With 7 bases clipped from V and 4 bases from J, the junction kept 10 bases outside the gene matches. CDR3 protein: CASKNRGLGNQPQHF. The CDR3 DNA reads as TGTGCCAGCAAAAACAGGGGATTGGGGAATCAGCCCCAGCATTTT.

The chain couples TRBV28 to TRBJ1-5; 8 nucleotides align to TRBD1. With V trimmed by 3 bases and J by 4 bases, 5 bases remained unmatched. CDR1 and CDR2 (germline): MDHEN, SYDVKM. CDR3 length: 15 amino acids. The CDR3 sequence: CASSFADRANQPQHF. In DNA form, the CDR3 reads TGTGCCAGCAGTTTCGCGGACAGGGCGAATCAGCCCCAGCATTTT.

This clone was observed once. This chain joins TRBV2 and TRBJ2-1, with 15 bases identical to TRBD2. The CDR3 consists of 18 residues. In germline, CDR1 is SNHLY, CDR2 FYNNEI. Trimming took 6 bases from V and 2 from J; bases not matched to a gene: 8. CDR3 sequence: CASRAGTSGGLTYNEQFF. Written as DNA, the CDR3 is TGTGCCAGCAGGGCCGGGACTAGCGGGGGGCTAACCTACAATGAGCAGTTCTTC.

V is TRBV28 and J is TRBJ2-7; D is unclear. Germline CDR1 MDHEN, CDR2 SYDVKM. CDR3 length: 11 amino acids. Trimming removed 5 bases from V and 3 bases from J, with 5 bases in between. As DNA, the CDR3 is TGTGCCAGCAGTGGCAACTACGAGCAGTACTTC. This translates into CASSGNYEQYF.

The J gene is TRBJ1-2, the V gene TRBV10-2; D possibly corresponds to TRBD1 (6 bases). CDR1 is WSHSY, CDR2 SAAADI, per germline. CDR3 size: 15 residues. V was shortened by 6 bases and J by 4 bases, with 18 bases between the two germline ends. The CDR3 bases are TGCGCCAGCAGGGACAGAAGGGGCCCCCTCTATGGCTACACCTTC. Protein product: CASRDRRGPLYGYTF.

The chain employs TRBV5-4 and TRBJ1-2, with D maybe TRBD1 (5 bases). The germline gives CDR1 SGHNT, CDR2 YYREEE (reference sequence). The ends were cut back, 3 bases at V and 4 bases at J, with 13 bases in the middle. The CDR3 is 14 residues long. CDR3 sequence (DNA): TGTGCCAGCAGCTCCGCGACGGGGGGCTATGGCTACACCTTC. It is translated as CASSSATGGYGYTF.

The chain combines TRBV27 with TRBJ1-2, with D unclear. This CDR3 comprises 13 residues. Trimming cost V 2 bases and J 5 bases, with 9 bases left between them. From germline, CDR1 is MNHEY and CDR2 SMNVEV (reference sequence). CDR3 nucleotide sequence: TGTGCCAGCAGTTTAAGCCCATTTTATGGCTACACCTTC. Protein product: CASSLSPFYGYTF.

This chain uses TRBV15 with TRBJ2-1; 7 bases agree with TRBD2. V shed 0 bases and J 0 bases; nucleotides not matched to a gene: 8. The CDR3 contains 18 residues. Germline V lookup: CDR1 LNHNV, CDR2 YYDKDF (reference sequence). CDR3 region: CATSRDRGSGNSYNEQFF. The CDR3 DNA reads as TGTGCCACCAGCAGAGATCGCGGGAGCGGAAACTCCTACAATGAGCAGTTCTTC.

DNA for the CDR3: TGTGCCAGCAGCCTAAGGACGAGCGGGAGAACCTACAATGAGCAGTTCTTC. Encoded protein: CASSLRTSGRTYNEQFF. The gene calls are TRBV11-3 and TRBJ2-1; 8 positions match TRBD2. J gave up 2 bases and V 5 bases, and 11 bases lay outside the gene matches. Per germline, CDR1 SGHNT and CDR2 YENEEA. The CDR3 length is 17 residues. The whole variable domain, remainder taken from reference TRBV11-3 and TRBJ2-1, is EAGVVQSPRYKIIEKKQPVAFWCNPISGHNTLYWYLQNLGQGPELLIRYENEEAVDDSQLPKDRFSAERLKGVDSTLKIQPAELGDSAVYLCASSLRTSGRTYNEQFFGPGTRLTVL.

V is TRBV7-6 and J is TRBJ2-2; D is ambiguous. Germline V gene lookup returns CDR1 SGHVS and CDR2 FNYEAQ. There are 18 residues in the CDR3. V lost 0 bases and J 1 base, leaving 15 bases between the germline ends. CDR3 DNA: TGTGCCAGCAGCTTAGCGATCCACAGCCCCAGGAACACCGGGGAGCTGTTTTTT. Translation: CASSLAIHSPRNTGELFF.

The V and J genes are TRBV5-1 and TRBJ2-1, with D possibly matching TRBD2 (6 bases). This CDR3 is 15 amino acids long. Between the trimmed V and J ends, which lost 4 bases and 7 bases, there was a span of 18 bases. CDR1 SGHRS and CDR2 YFSETQ come from the germline V gene. This chain's CDR3 is CASSVQGAGRNEQFF. The CDR3, as DNA: TGCGCCAGCAGCGTTCAAGGGGCGGGACGGAATGAGCAGTTCTTC.

The chain joins TRBV2 to TRBJ2-2, with D perhaps matching TRBD1 (6 bases). Germline V lookup: CDR1 SNHLY, CDR2 FYNNEI. The CDR3 contains 16 residues. The V end was cut by 7 bases, the J end by 4 bases, with 19 bases between. This CDR3 is CASTPQGVRGTGELFF. CDR3 DNA: TGTGCCAGCACCCCACAGGGCGTCAGGGGCACCGGGGAGCTGTTTTTT.

J is TRBJ1-1 and V is TRBV19; 10 positions agree with TRBD1. Looked up from germline, CDR1 is LNHDA and CDR2 is SQIVND (reference sequence). After removal of 4 bases from V and 5 bases from J, the junction contained 19 bases not matched to a gene. The CDR3 is 19 amino acids. The CDR3 DNA reads as TGTGCCAGTAGTACCAACCGAGGGGGCGACAGGGGGCAGAGGACTGAAGCTTTCTTT. This gives the protein CASSTNRGGDRGQRTEAFF.

The rearrangement joins TRBV29-1 to TRBJ1-2; D possibly corresponds to TRBD1 (6 bases). CDR1 and CDR2 from the germline V gene are SQVTM and ANQGSEA. The CDR3 length is 11 residues. Trimming pared 7 bases from V and 6 bases from J, leaving 12 bases between. The CDR3 spells CSGREGDGYTF. In nucleotides, the CDR3 is TGCAGCGGCAGGGAGGGGGATGGCTACACCTTC.

The gene calls are TRBV30 and TRBJ1-4; no reliable D call. Germline CDR1 and CDR2: GTSNPN and SVGIG (reference sequence). CDR3 length equals 12 residues. V was trimmed by 2 bases and J by 8 bases, leaving 9 bases between them. CDR3 residues: CAWSLGEEKLFF. The CDR3 DNA sequence: TGTGCCTGGAGTTTGGGAGAGGAAAAACTGTTTTTT.

The V gene is TRBV4-1, the J gene TRBJ1-2; 8 bases agree with TRBD1. The CDR3 loop spans 15 amino acids. Germline CDR1 and CDR2: MGHRA and YSYEKL. V was clipped by 0 bases and J by 4 bases; unmatched bases: 4. CDR3 amino acids: CASSQEKQGGYGYTF. DNA of the CDR3: TGCGCCAGCAGCCAAGAAAAACAGGGGGGCTATGGCTACACCTTC.

The table lists this clone with many counts. The chain is built from TRBV6-5 and TRBJ2-7; TRBD2 might be the D (6 bases). Trimming cost V 6 bases and J 4 bases, with 19 bases left between them. Germline-derived CDR1 and CDR2 are MNHEY and SVGAGI. The CDR3 loop spans 15 amino acids. The CDR3 here is CASRYLQGGSYEQYF. CDR3 in DNA: TGTGCCAGCAGGTATCTGCAGGGAGGCTCGTACGAGCAGTACTTC.

The V call is TRBV27, the J call TRBJ1-2, with 7 bases aligning to TRBD1. Germline V gene sequence: CDR1 MNHEY, CDR2 SMNVEV (reference sequence). V lost 4 bases and J lost 0; bases outside the gene matches: 5. This CDR3 has 15 amino acids. CDR3 protein: CASSSTGSANYGYTF. In DNA form, the CDR3 reads TGTGCCAGCAGTTCGACAGGGTCGGCTAACTATGGCTACACCTTC.

J is TRBJ2-7 and V is TRBV18, with TRBD1 identical over 7 bases. V shed 5 bases, J shed 0 bases, and the junction held 4 bases outside the gene matches. The CDR3 covers 14 residues. Per germline, CDR1 KGHSH and CDR2 LQKENI. CDR3: CASSDRASSYEQYF. CDR3 DNA sequence: TGTGCCAGCTCAGACAGGGCCAGCTCCTACGAGCAGTACTTC.

Only one count was recorded for this clone. The chain is built from TRBV4-1 and TRBJ2-3; D not certain. The V gene lost 4 bases and the J gene lost 2 bases, with 7 bases spanning the gap. This CDR3 has 13 amino acids. Germline V gene sequence: CDR1 MGHRA, CDR2 YSYEKL. The CDR3 spells CASSRLSTDTQYF. CDR3 DNA: TGCGCCAGCAGCCGTCTGTCCACAGATACGCAGTATTTT.

This clone has a single count. The V and J genes are TRBV5-1 and TRBJ2-3; the D gene is possibly TRBD2 (6 bases). Trimming removed 0 bases from V and 2 bases from J, with 16 bases in between. The CDR3 runs 17 residues. Germline CDR1 is SGHRS and CDR2 is YFSETQ. The CDR3 loop is CASSLAPGVVPTDTQYF. The CDR3 DNA follows: TGCGCCAGCAGCTTGGCCCCGGGAGTTGTTCCCACAGATACGCAGTATTTT. Full variable domain (outside the CDR3, taken from reference TRBV5-1 and TRBJ2-3): KAGVTQTPRYLIKTRGQQVTLSCSPISGHRSVSWYQQTPGQGLQFLFEYFSETQRNKGNFPGRFSGRQFSNSRSEMNVSTLELGDSALYLCASSLAPGVVPTDTQYFGPGTRLTVL.

This clone has more than one count but fewer than ten. This sequence joins TRBV6-1 and TRBJ1-4; 9 positions agree with TRBD1. Germline CDR1 reads MNHNS; CDR2 reads SASEGT. The length of the CDR3 is 13 residues. J was trimmed by 7 bases and V by 10 bases; bases with no gene match: 7. The CDR3 DNA sequence: TGTGCCACCCACCGGGACAGGGCTGAAAAACTGTTTTTT. It is translated as CATHRDRAEKLFF.

The chain recombines TRBV30 with TRBJ1-3; tentative D call: TRBD1 (5 bases). CDR3 length: 17 residues. Germline V CDR1 and CDR2: GTSNPN, SVGIG (reference sequence). With 3 bases removed from V and 3 bases from J, the gap between germline ends came to 21 bases. The CDR3 bases are TGTGCCTGGAGCCAAATAAAGGGGCTAATGGGTGGAAACACCATATATTTT. It translates to CAWSQIKGLMGGNTIYF.

This chain connects TRBV6-1 to TRBJ2-3; D uncertain. Trimming took off 4 bases at V and 2 bases at J, with 10 bases between the two ends. This CDR3 spans 14 amino acids. In germline, CDR1 is MNHNS, CDR2 SASEGT. Here the CDR3 reads CASSGGYNTDTQYF. CDR3 nucleotide sequence: TGTGCCAGCAGTGGCGGATATAACACAGATACGCAGTATTTT.